This record looks at one T cell receptor (beta chain) sequence and its context. As yet, its antigen is unknown. The data were taken from a study of T cell responses to AZD1222 COVID-19 vaccine. Germline-derived CDR1 and CDR2 are SGDLS and YYNGEE. Trimming took off 3 bases at V and 11 bases at J, with 14 bases between the two ends. CDR3 length equals 13 residues. Assay used: immunoSEQ multiplex PCR; TCRdb lists only in-frame clones, some missing. The sample lists around 160,000 clones, 80% to 95% seen once, with approximately 2.7% in the top ten. Study-wide results and caveats: Just a handful of people given AZD1222 tested seropositive at baseline.

The chain is built from TRBV9 and TRBJ1-4; D not certain. The receptor's source is an adult in good health. Sequencing was performed on peripheral blood, taken on day 0 of MenACWY control vaccination. The CDR3 here is CASSARTQDKLFF. In DNA, the CDR3 is TGTGCCAGCAGCGCCCGAACCCAAGATAAACTGTTTTTT.